A selection of T cell receptor beta chains follows, all from one sample in a study of PD-L1 blockade in urothelial cancer. Libraries were prepared by immunoSEQ multiplex PCR; TCRdb keeps only in-frame clonotypes and omits some of them. The table includes 56,000 or so clones, around 86% detected once. The material was PBMCs, obtained around atezolizumab (anti-PD-L1) treatment. The receptors shown here come from a man in his 70s with urothelial cancer. The conserved cysteine and the conserved F or W are not part of the CDR3 here. The order of the fields is J gene, clone size, CDR3 length, V gene, D gene, CDR3 protein. A D gene is named only where the DNA matches it firmly. Size is stated for part of the rows, as once, few or many counts, or as a class when the clone is expanded.

>TRBJ1-1|NA|11|TRBV13|NA
ASSSEEGAEAF
>TRBJ1-1|NA|12|TRBV5-6|NA
ASSLDRARTEAF
>TRBJ2-5|NA|11|TRBV4-1|NA
ASSQDLEGPSN
>TRBJ2-7|NA|11|TRBV15|NA
ATSDSITYEQY
>TRBJ1-4|NA|14|TRBV4-2|NA
ASSQDRRGAGEKLF
>TRBJ2-1|NA|13|TRBV28|TRBD2
ASSFGGLAYNEQF
>TRBJ2-1|NA|13|TRBV19|NA
ASSGGQSSYNEQF
>TRBJ1-5|NA|11|TRBV30|NA
AWSVPGNQPQH
>TRBJ2-5|NA|14|TRBV18|NA
ASSPTTGADQETQY
>TRBJ1-4|NA|13|TRBV9|NA
ASSTSGTSNEKLF
>TRBJ1-1|NA|12|TRBV2|TRBD1
ASRSGGLRTEAF
>TRBJ2-5|NA|14|TRBV7-9|NA
ASSFWVGEGRETQY
>TRBJ1-5|NA|15|TRBV10-2|TRBD1
ASSENSSGGRGQPQH
>TRBJ1-1|NA|13|TRBV6-6|NA
ASSSDSPENTEAF
>TRBJ1-1|NA|11|TRBV10-2|NA
ASSESSRTEAF
>TRBJ1-1|NA|15|TRBV4-2|TRBD1
ASSQEVQGARVGEAF
>TRBJ2-3|NA|15|TRBV2|TRBD2
ASSGLAGGPGHRYAY
>TRBJ1-1|once|15|TRBV19|NA
ASSIPDRGGANTEAF
>TRBJ2-7|few|14|TRBV13|NA
ASSLSGVEPTYEQY
>TRBJ2-1|few|12|TRBV7-9|TRBD2
ASGRAGGYNEQF
>TRBJ1-3|NA|12|TRBV10-3|NA
AISELYSGNTIY
>TRBJ2-1|few|13|TRBV7-9|TRBD1
ASSPGTGEVGEQF
>TRBJ2-7|NA|13|TRBV7-9|TRBD2
ASSGTSGRVDEQY
>TRBJ1-2|NA|14|TRBV6-1|TRBD1
ASSGTRDRGAYGYT
>TRBJ2-1|NA|14|TRBV2|TRBD2
ASSEAKLAGEGEQF
>TRBJ2-7|NA|15|TRBV28|TRBD2
ASSLSSGRVKAYEQY
>TRBJ1-2|NA|15|TRBV18|NA
ASSPNNPIGALSGYT
>TRBJ2-1|NA|13|TRBV29-1|TRBD2
SAGTSGASYNEQF
>TRBJ1-3|NA|13|TRBV11-2|TRBD1
ASSFVTGVGNTIY
>TRBJ2-7|NA|14|TRBV7-9|TRBD1
ASSFLDPGQGYEQY
>TRBJ2-1|NA|14|TRBV7-9|TRBD1
ASSSPGQGVRNEQF
>TRBJ2-1|NA|13|TRBV11-2|TRBD2
ASSFTSGGRVEQF
>TRBJ1-1|NA|12|TRBV27|TRBD1
ASSLQGALTEAF
>TRBJ2-7|NA|10|TRBV10-3|NA
AIGREPYEQY
>TRBJ2-7|NA|11|TRBV11-2|NA
ASSAVVADEQY
>TRBJ2-1|NA|12|TRBV7-8|TRBD2
ASSLAENYNEQF
>TRBJ2-3|NA|10|TRBV30|TRBD1
AWSNRGHYAY
>TRBJ2-3|NA|12|TRBV15|NA
ATRDSGSIHTQY
>TRBJ2-1|NA|13|TRBV7-3|TRBD2
ASSSSGRADNEQF
>TRBJ2-3|NA|9|TRBV2|NA
ASSFDRYAY
>TRBJ2-7|NA|12|TRBV10-3|TRBD2
AISGTSGNYEQY
>TRBJ2-7|NA|9|TRBV29-1|NA
SVGTSYEQY
>TRBJ2-1|few|9|TRBV6-1|NA
ASSVGAARF
>TRBJ1-3|few|15|TRBV7-9|TRBD1
ASRPNSDRRTGNTIY
>TRBJ2-7|NA|12|TRBV5-1|TRBD1
ASSTGTGAYEQY
>TRBJ2-3|NA|10|TRBV11-2|NA
ASSLNLNTQY